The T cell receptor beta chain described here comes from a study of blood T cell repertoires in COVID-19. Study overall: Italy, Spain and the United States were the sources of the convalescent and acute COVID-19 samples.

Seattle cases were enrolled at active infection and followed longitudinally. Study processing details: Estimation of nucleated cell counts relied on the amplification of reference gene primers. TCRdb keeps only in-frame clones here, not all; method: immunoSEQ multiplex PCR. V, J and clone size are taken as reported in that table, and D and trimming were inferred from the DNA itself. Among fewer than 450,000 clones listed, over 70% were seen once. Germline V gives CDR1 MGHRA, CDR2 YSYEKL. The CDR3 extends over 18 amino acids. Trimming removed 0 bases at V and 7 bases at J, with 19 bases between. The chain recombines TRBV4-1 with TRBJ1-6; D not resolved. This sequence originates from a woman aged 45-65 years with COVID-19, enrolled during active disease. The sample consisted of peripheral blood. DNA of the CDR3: TGCGCCAGCAGCCAAGATCGTGCGGGAAGCGTGGGGAATTCACCCCTCCACTTT. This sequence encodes CASSQDRAGSVGNSPLHF.